A selection of T cell receptor beta chains follows, all from one sample in a study of graft-versus-host responses after intestinal transplantation. Here immunoSEQ multiplex PCR was the method, and the copy in TCRdb shows in-frame clones only, minus some. This sample yields about 97,000 clones, of which approximately 90% are seen a single time; more than 15% belongs to the top ten. The sequences come from PBMCs, collected approximately 420 days after intestinal transplant. The receptor source for this set is a human patient who received an intestinal transplant, so some T cells may come from the graft donor. CDR3s include the opening cysteine and the closing phenylalanine or tryptophan. The D gene is left open where the match is weak. Some rows mark clone size as missing; the rest say once, few, many or name a class of expanded clone.

V	size	D	J	DNA	CDR3
TRBV11-2	-	-	TRBJ1-1	TGTGCCAGCAGCTTATTTCAGAACACTGAAGCTTTCTTT	CASSLFQNTEAFF
TRBV5-1	-	TRBD2	TRBJ2-3	TGCGCCAGCAGCTTGGTACGGGCGGCGGGGGGAAGCACAGATACGCAGTATTTT	CASSLVRAAGGSTDTQYF
TRBV11-2	-	TRBD1	TRBJ1-1	TGTGCCAGCAGCGGTACAGGGGGCGCGGGGGACACTGAAGCTTTCTTT	CASSGTGGAGDTEAFF
TRBV19	-	TRBD1	TRBJ1-3	TGTGCCAGTACCACAGGGGTTGGGTCTGGAAACACCATATATTTT	CASTTGVGSGNTIYF
TRBV5-4	-	TRBD1	TRBJ2-1	TGTGCCAGCAGCCAGGGCCTCGGGACAGCATACAATGAGCAGTTCTTC	CASSQGLGTAYNEQFF
TRBV7-3	-	-	TRBJ2-3	TGTGCCAGCAGCTTAATCCACACAGATACGCAGTATTTT	CASSLIHTDTQYF
TRBV5-1	-	-	TRBJ2-7	TGCGCCAGCAGCGCGCATATTTCCTACGAGCAGTACTTC	CASSAHISYEQYF
TRBV6-5	-	-	TRBJ1-5	TGTGCCAGCAAAAGAGGGGGTAGCAATCAGCCCCAGCATTTT	CASKRGGSNQPQHF
TRBV5-8	-	-	TRBJ1-4	TGTGCCAGCAGCGCCTTCGGTCGGCAGGGAAATCGTGCAAATGAAAAACTGTTTTTT	CASSAFGRQGNRANEKLFF
TRBV18	-	TRBD2	TRBJ2-1	TGTGCCAGCTCATCCCTAGCGGGGGGGCAGAATGAGCAGTTCTTC	CASSSLAGGQNEQFF
TRBV18	-	-	TRBJ1-1	TGTGCCAGCTCACCGGGGCAGATGAACACTGAAGCTTTCTTT	CASSPGQMNTEAFF
TRBV28	-	TRBD1	TRBJ1-4	TGTGCCAGCAATTGGGGAGACAGGGTGGGGGAAAAACTGTTTTTT	CASNWGDRVGEKLFF
TRBV9	-	-	TRBJ1-2	TGTGCCAGCAGCGTAGGAGCCCCAGGGAGGAGCTACACCTTC	CASSVGAPGRSYTF
TRBV25-1	-	-	TRBJ2-2	TGTGCCAGCATAGGGGCCGGGGAGCTGTTTTTT	CASIGAGELFF
TRBV6-5	-	-	TRBJ1-1	TGTGCCAGCAGGCGAAACACTGAAGCTTTCTTT	CASRRNTEAFF
TRBV10-3	-	-	TRBJ2-6	TGTGCCATCAGTGAGTCTGGGGACTCTGGGGCCAACGTCCTGACTTTC	CAISESGDSGANVLTF
TRBV6-1	-	-	TRBJ1-2	TGTGCCAGCAGTGTCGTGGGTGGCTACACCTTC	CASSVVGGYTF
TRBV5-8	-	-	TRBJ2-7	TGTGCCAGCAGCTTGGGACGGTCGTACGAGCAGTACTTC	CASSLGRSYEQYF
TRBV5-1	-	-	TRBJ1-1	TGCGCCAGCAGCCCGGACAGTATGAACACTGAAGCTTTCTTT	CASSPDSMNTEAFF
TRBV7-8	-	-	TRBJ1-4	TGTGCCAGCAGCTTAGGGGCGACTAATGAAAAACTGTTTTTT	CASSLGATNEKLFF
TRBV7-3	-	-	TRBJ1-1	TGTGCCAGCAGCTTCGGGGGTAGGGGCACTGAAGCTTTCTTT	CASSFGGRGTEAFF
TRBV6-5	-	-	TRBJ1-2	TGTGCCAGCAGACTTTACCCGGGACGGAACTATGGCTACACCTTC	CASRLYPGRNYGYTF
TRBV4-1	-	-	TRBJ2-3	TGCGCCAGCAGCCAACTCCCCCCGGCGGGGGCACAAGATACGCAGTATTTT	CASSQLPPAGAQDTQYF
TRBV11-3	once	TRBD1	TRBJ2-3	TGTGCCAGCAGCTTGAGGGACAGGGCCACAGATACGCAGTATTTT	CASSLRDRATDTQYF
TRBV19	once	TRBD1	TRBJ1-2	TGTGCCAGTAGGGGGATCAGGGGGGACTACACCTTC	CASRGIRGDYTF
TRBV7-3	-	TRBD1	TRBJ1-1	TGTGCCAGCAGCTTGTATCGGGACAGTCCTGAAGCTTTCTTT	CASSLYRDSPEAFF
TRBV2	-	TRBD1	TRBJ1-2	TGTGCCAGCAGATCACAGGGGAAAGGCTACACCTTC	CASRSQGKGYTF